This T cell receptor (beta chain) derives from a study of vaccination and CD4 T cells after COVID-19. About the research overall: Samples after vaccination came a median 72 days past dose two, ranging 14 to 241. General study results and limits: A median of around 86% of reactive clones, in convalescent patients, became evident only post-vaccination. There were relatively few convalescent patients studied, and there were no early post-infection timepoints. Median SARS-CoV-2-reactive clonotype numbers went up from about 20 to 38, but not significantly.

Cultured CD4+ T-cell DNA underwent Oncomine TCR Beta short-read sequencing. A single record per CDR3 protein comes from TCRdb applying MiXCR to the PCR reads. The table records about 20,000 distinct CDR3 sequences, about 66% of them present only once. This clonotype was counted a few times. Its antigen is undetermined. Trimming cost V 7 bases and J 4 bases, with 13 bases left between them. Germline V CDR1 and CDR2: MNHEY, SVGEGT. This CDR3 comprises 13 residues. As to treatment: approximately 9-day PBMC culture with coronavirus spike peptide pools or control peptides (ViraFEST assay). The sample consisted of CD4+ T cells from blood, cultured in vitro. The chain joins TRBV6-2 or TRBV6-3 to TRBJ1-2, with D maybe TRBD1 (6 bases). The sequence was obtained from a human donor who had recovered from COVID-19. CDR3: CASTADRVYGYTF. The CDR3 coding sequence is TGTGCCAGCACCGCGGACAGAGTCTATGGCTACACCTTC.